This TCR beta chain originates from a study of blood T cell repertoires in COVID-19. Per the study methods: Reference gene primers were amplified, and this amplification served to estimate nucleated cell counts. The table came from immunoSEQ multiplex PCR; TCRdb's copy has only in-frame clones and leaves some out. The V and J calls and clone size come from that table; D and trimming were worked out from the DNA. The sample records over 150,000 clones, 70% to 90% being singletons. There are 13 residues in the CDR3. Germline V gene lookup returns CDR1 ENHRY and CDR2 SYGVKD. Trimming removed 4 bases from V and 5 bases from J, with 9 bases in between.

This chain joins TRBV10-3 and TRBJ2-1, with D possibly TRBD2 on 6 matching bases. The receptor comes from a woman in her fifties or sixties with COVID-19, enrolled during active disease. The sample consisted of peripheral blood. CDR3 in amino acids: CAISGGLNNEQFF. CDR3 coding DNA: TGTGCCATCAGTGGGGGACTCAACAATGAGCAGTTCTTC.